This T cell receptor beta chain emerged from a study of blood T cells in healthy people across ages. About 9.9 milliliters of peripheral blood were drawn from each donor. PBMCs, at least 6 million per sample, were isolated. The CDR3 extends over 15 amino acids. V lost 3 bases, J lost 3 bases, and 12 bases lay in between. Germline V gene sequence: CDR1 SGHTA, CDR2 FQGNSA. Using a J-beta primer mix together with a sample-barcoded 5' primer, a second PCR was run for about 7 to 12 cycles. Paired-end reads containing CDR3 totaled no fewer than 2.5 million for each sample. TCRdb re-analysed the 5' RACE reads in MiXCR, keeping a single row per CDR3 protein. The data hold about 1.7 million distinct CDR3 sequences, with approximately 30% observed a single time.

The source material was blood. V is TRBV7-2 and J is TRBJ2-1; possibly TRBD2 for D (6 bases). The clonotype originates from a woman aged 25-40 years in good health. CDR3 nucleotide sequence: TGTGCCAGCAGCTTTGGCGGGGTTATCTACAATGAGCAGTTCTTC. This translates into CASSFGGVIYNEQFF.